Listed here is a single T cell receptor beta chain. This CDR3 contains 13 residues. Trimming cost V 5 bases and J 5 bases, with 13 bases left between them. CDR1 is SEHNR, CDR2 FQNEAQ, per germline (reference sequence). Cells designated naive CD8 were CD45RO-negative and were positively selected for CCR7, with terminally differentiated effector memory CD45RA+ cells excluded. The sample is drawn from a study of shared clonotypes between healthy human individuals. In the study overall: Each donor's CD4 naive and CD4 memory cells filled three plates apiece, CD8 naive two, and CD8 memory one.

Each cell subset's genomic DNA was divided evenly among several immunoSEQ plates. In the source study's methods: Sequence data from immunoSEQ were junction-only and lacked quality scores; consequently, filtering differed. Sequencing was performed with immunoSEQ multiplex PCR; in TCRdb, only in-frame clones are kept and a portion is missing. V, J and clone size reflect that table, while D and trimming were determined from the DNA. The sample has around 2,100,000 clones, 85% to 95% seen once; the top ten hold roughly 1.2%. This TCR was recovered from a man younger than 35 in good health. The sequenced sample consisted of naive CD8+ T cells sorted from blood. The rearrangement joins TRBV7-9 to TRBJ2-7; D may match TRBD1 or TRBD2 (5 bases each). DNA for the CDR3: TGTGCCAGCAGCCCGGGACCTGTTAACGAGCAGTACTTC. It translates to CASSPGPVNEQYF.